Listed here is a single T cell receptor (beta chain). Many counts were recorded for this clonotype. This receptor's antigen is unknown. The record has no base qualities; no much larger clone is one base away. The sample is drawn from a study of T cells in Graves' hyperthyroidism and ophthalmopathy (dated by TCRdb to between 2018 and 2021). In terms of the full investigation: Peripheral blood was collected at initial diagnosis, before any treatment. The study also compared thyroid tissue and blood T-cell repertoires from 5 to 7 Graves' hyperthyroidism patients. The 95 to 100 discovery patients were randomly divided into training and test sets at a 7:3 ratio. According to the paper, TCR Vbeta CDR3 sequencing was carried out on around 140 peripheral blood samples, which came from 40 to 45 ophthalmopathy, around 74 hyperthyroidism and some 17 progressor patients. TCR V-J signatures able to tell the groups apart were searched for in a discovery cohort of 100 patients, of whom over 40 had Graves' ophthalmopathy and about 55 had stable Graves' hyperthyroidism. Prospective prediction of ophthalmopathy was tested in an independent validation cohort consisting of some 19 hyperthyroidism patients and more than 15 patients who later progressed to ophthalmopathy. After blood sampling, hyperthyroidism patients were treated with methimazole at a starting dose of 30 mg daily, and ophthalmopathy patients were treated with high-dose intravenous methylprednisolone. The research as a whole found: In cross-validation, a model built on a 13 V-J signature told ophthalmopathy apart from stable hyperthyroidism with 87.88% sensitivity and roughly 81% specificity, and in testing the same model reached 80%/75%. Sample size was not statistically predetermined, and investigators were not blinded to group allocation. In validation, progression to ophthalmopathy was predicted by the model with more than 65% sensitivity and just over 72% specificity, a median of around 5.9 months before onset. Blood samples also contained most of the expanded thyroid clonotypes (frequency above 0.001), which suggests that blood repertoires may reflect thyroid immune responses.

Inclusive of the bounding cysteine and phenylalanine, the CDR3 is 9 residues long. Kept here is only the CDR3 DNA, which spans 27 bases and is read in frame from base 1. The V end loses 8 bases and the J end loses 10 bases, and a stretch of 10 bases separates them. The CDR1 and CDR2 encoded by the germline V gene (reference sequence) are DFQATT and SNEGSKA. Ophthalmopathy patients had moderately to severely active disease, Clinical Activity Score of at least 3, NOSPECS grade of at least 4, and duration under 3 months. Exclusion was applied to patients with uncontrolled infections, other autoimmune diseases, pregnancy or lactation. Diagnoses were established on the basis of clinical symptoms, serum thyroxine and TRAb, thyroid ultrasound, and orbital computed tomography. PBMCs were separated from roughly 10 ml of fresh peripheral blood using Ficoll-Paque density gradient centrifugation. Total RNA was extracted with Trizol reagent, and quality was checked on an Agilent 2100 Bioanalyzer.

Amplification of TCR beta CDR3 regions was carried out from RNA transcripts. The TCR CDR3 was subjected to a first round of RT-PCR using the HTBI primer set and the Qiagen OneStep RT-PCR kit. Libraries were constructed in a second round of multiplex PCR, after which size selection and purification were performed. The libraries were sequenced on an Illumina HiSeq2000 using paired-end 100 bp reads. The study's processing was this. SOAPnuke was used to process the raw data, throwing out any read that contained adapters or uncalled bases, had a mean Phred below 15, or lacked an exact constant-primer or identifier match. High-quality paired reads were merged using COPE v1.2.5, and each unique nucleotide sequence was defined as a clonotype. MiTCR v1.1 was used to align the clonotypes against IMGT TRBV, TRBD and TRBJ reference segments. The analysis included only V-J combinations with a frequency above 0.0001, which together covered 99.2% of the repertoires. A TCS score was defined as the ratio of F50 (clonal expansion) to E x V (chaos), with BLOSUM62-based TCRdist applied between CDR3 peptides within each V-J. Welch's t-statistics and random forest reduced 500 to 550 V-J features to about 12, which were used in a naive Bayes classifier (R e1071). The public reads were quality trimmed at Q25 with fastp and then assembled into clones with MiXCR by TCRdb, keeping productive beta chains. Rows are combined by CDR3 protein, so each entry shows the most common genes and DNA. It is TCRdb's table, rather than the study itself, that gives the V and J calls and clone size. This sample is represented by about 260,000 distinct CDR3 sequences; about 15% of them were singletons. Together, the top ten hold around 30% of the sample.

The receptor's source is a woman aged 18 to 35 with Graves' ophthalmopathy. The chain joins TRBV20-1 to TRBJ2-3, with no confident D gene call. The sample taken for sequencing was blood. For the CDR3, the sequence is CSIPDPQYF. Read as DNA, the sequence is TGCAGTATCCCTGATCCGCAGTATTTT.